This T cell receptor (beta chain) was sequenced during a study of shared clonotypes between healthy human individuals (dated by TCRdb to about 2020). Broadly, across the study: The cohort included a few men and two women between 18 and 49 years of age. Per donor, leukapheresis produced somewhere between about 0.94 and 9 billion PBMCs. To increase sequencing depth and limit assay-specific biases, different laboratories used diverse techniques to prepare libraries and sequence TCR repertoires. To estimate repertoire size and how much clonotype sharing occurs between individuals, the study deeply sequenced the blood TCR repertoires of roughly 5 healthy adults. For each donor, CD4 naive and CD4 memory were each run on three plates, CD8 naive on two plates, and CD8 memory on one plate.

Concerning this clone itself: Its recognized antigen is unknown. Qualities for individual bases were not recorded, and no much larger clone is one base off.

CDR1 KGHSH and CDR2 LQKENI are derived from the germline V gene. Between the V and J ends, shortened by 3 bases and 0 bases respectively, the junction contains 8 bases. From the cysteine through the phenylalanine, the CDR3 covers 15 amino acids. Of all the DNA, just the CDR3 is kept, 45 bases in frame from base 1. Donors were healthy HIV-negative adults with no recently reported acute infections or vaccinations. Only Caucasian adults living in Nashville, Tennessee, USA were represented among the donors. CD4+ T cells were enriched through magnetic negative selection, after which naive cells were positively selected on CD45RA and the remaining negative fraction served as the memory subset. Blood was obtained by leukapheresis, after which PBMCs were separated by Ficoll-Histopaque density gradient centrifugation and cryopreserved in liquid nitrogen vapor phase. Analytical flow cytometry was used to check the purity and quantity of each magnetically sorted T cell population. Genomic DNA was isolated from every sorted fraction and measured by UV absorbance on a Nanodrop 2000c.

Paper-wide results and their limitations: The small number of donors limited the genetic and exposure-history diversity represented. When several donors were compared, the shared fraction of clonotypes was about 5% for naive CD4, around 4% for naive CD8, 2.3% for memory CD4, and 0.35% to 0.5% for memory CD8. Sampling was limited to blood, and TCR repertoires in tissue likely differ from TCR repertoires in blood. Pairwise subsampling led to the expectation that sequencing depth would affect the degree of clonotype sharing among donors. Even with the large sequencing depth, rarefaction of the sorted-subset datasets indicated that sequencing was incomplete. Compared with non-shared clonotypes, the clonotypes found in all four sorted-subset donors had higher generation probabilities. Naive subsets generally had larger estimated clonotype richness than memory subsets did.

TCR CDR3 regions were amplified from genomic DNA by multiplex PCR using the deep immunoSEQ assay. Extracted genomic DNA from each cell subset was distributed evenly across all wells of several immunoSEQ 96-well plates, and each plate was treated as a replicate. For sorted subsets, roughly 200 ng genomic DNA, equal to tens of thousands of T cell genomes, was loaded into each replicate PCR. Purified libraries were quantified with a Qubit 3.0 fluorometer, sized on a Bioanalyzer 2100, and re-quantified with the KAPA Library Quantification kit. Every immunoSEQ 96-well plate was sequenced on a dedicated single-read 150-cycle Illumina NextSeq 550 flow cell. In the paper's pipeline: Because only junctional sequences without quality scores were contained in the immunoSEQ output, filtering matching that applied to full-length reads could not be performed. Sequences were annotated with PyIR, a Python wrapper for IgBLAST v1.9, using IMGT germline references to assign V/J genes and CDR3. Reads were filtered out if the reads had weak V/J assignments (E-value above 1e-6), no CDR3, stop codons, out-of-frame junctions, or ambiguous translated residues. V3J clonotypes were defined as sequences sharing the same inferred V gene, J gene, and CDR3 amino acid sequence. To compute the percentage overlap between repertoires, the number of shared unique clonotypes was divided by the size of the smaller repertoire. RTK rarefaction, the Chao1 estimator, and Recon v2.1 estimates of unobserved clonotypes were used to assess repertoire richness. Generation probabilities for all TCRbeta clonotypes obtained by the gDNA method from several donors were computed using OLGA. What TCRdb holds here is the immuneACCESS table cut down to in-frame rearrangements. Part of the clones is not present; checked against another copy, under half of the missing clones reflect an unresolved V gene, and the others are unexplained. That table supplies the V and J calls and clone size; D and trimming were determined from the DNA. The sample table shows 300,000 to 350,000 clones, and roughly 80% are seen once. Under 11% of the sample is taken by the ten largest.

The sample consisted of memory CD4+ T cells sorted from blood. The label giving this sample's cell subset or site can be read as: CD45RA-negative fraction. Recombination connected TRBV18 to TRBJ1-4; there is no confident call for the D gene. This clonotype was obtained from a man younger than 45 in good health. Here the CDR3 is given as CASSPVMATNEKLFF. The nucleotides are TGTGCCAGCTCACCCGTGATGGCAACTAATGAAAAACTGTTTTTT. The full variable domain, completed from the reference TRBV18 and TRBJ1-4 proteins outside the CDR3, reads NAGVMQNPRHLVRRRGQEARLRCSPMKGHSHVYWYRQLPEEGLKFMVYLQKENIIDESGMPKERFSAEFPKEGPSILRIQQVVRGDSAAYFCASSPVMATNEKLFFGSGTQLSVL.